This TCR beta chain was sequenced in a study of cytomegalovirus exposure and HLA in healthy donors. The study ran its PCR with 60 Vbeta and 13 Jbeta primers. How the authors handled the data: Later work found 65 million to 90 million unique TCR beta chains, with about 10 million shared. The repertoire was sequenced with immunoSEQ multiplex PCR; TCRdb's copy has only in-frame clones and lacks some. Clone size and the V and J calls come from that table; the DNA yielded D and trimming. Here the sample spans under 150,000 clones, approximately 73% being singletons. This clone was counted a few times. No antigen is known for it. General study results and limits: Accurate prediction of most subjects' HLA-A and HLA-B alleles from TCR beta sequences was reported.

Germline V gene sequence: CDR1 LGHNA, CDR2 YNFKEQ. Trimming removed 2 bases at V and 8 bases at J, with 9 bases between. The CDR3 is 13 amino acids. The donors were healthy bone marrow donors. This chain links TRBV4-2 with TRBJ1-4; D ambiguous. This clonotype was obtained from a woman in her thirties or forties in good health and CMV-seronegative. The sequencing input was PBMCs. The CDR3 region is CASSQMLTEKLFF. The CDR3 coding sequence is TGTGCCAGCAGCCAAATGCTTACAGAAAAACTGTTTTTT.